The clone carrying this T cell receptor (beta chain) was observed once. Other DNA variants within this sample encode the same CDR3. The data stem from a study of shared clonotypes between healthy human individuals. Clones were read by immunoSEQ multiplex PCR, and TCRdb kept only the in-frame ones, dropping some. This table holds about 1.5 million clones, under 99% found once. CDR3 length equals 12 residues. V lost 2 bases to trimming and J lost 7 bases, with 9 bases between them. Germline lookup yields CDR1 MNHNY and CDR2 SVGAGI (reference sequence). The V gene is TRBV6-6, the J gene TRBJ2-7; a weak D match, TRBD1 (5 bases). The sequence came from a man aged 25-45 years in good health. The specimen sequenced was naive CD4+ T cells sorted from blood. The subset: CD45RA+ positively selected. The CDR3 DNA reads TGTGCCAGCAGTTACCCGAAGGGGGAGCAGTACTTC. As protein: CASSYPKGEQYF.